These T cell receptor beta chains were read from a single sample in a study of shared clonotypes between healthy human individuals. This table comes from immunoSEQ multiplex PCR, and its TCRdb copy is limited to in-frame clones, with some not included. This table holds around 500,000 clones, 70% to 85% found once. Sequenced sample: PBMCs. The receptors were gathered from a woman in her thirties or forties in good health. Some clones in this sample may be carry-over from other donors' samples. Both conserved end residues are part of each CDR3. D genes are given only for firm matches. Not every row has a clone size; where given, it reads once, few, many or a size class.

size	V	J	D	CDR3	DNA
.	TRBV7-2	TRBJ2-7	.	CASSPLTATYEQYF	TGTGCCAGCAGCCCGTTGACAGCTACCTACGAGCAGTACTTC
.	TRBV5-1	TRBJ2-1	.	CASSFELGYNEQFF	TGCGCCAGCAGCTTCGAGTTGGGCTACAATGAGCAGTTCTTC
.	TRBV5-4	TRBJ2-5	TRBD2	CASSLRREGLGTQYF	TGTGCCAGCAGCTTGAGACGGGAGGGCCTTGGGACCCAGTACTTC
.	TRBV18	TRBJ2-7	.	CASSPGGFYEQYF	TGTGCCAGCTCACCTGGGGGGTTCTACGAGCAGTACTTC
.	TRBV7-2	TRBJ1-5	.	CASSNSGETQHF	TGTGCCAGCAGTAACTCAGGAGAGACCCAGCATTTT
once	TRBV30	TRBJ1-3	.	CAWSFGNTIYF	TGTGCCTGGAGCTTTGGAAACACCATATATTTT
few	TRBV10-3	TRBJ2-5	.	CAISESEGLRETQYF	TGTGCCATCAGTGAGTCTGAGGGGCTTAGGGAGACCCAGTACTTC
.	TRBV11-2	TRBJ2-2	.	CASSFVVVGELFF	TGTGCCAGCAGCTTCGTGGTTGTCGGGGAGCTGTTTTTT
.	TRBV5-1	TRBJ2-2	.	CASSLEGSRDSGELFF	TGCGCCAGCAGCTTGGAAGGGTCCCGGGATTCCGGGGAGCTGTTTTTT
.	TRBV5-1	TRBJ2-1	TRBD2	CASSLITSGRVDEQFF	TGCGCCAGCAGCTTGATAACTAGCGGGAGGGTAGATGAGCAGTTCTTC
.	TRBV6-6	TRBJ1-5	.	CASTQMTDYSNQPQHF	TGTGCCAGCACCCAAATGACAGATTATAGCAATCAGCCCCAGCATTTT
.	TRBV19	TRBJ2-7	.	CASSPKGGYTYEQYF	TGTGCCAGTAGCCCCAAGGGCGGATACACCTACGAGCAGTACTTC
.	TRBV11-1	TRBJ1-1	TRBD1	CASSRDRGEAFF	TGTGCCAGCAGCCGCGACAGGGGTGAAGCTTTCTTT
many	TRBV27	TRBJ2-1	TRBD2	CASSLGGTKVF	TGTGCCAGCAGTTTAGGGGGGACTAAGGTCTTC
.	TRBV6-1	TRBJ2-6	.	CASRLGGSGANVLTF	TGTGCCAGCAGGCTTGGGGGTAGTGGGGCCAACGTCCTGACTTTC
.	TRBV9	TRBJ2-1	.	CASSVVSGTRNEQFF	TGTGCCAGCAGCGTAGTTTCGGGAACCCGTAATGAGCAGTTCTTC
.	TRBV25-1	TRBJ1-3	.	CASSEYFGGPGNTIYF	TGTGCCAGCAGTGAATATTTCGGGGGCCCTGGAAACACCATATATTTT
.	TRBV2	TRBJ2-1	.	CASSGGLNEQFF	TGTGCCAGCAGTGGAGGCCTCAATGAGCAGTTCTTC
.	TRBV9	TRBJ2-2	TRBD1	CASSPTGTGLNTGELFF	TGTGCCAGCAGCCCAACAGGGACAGGGTTGAACACCGGGGAGCTGTTTTTT
.	TRBV9	TRBJ1-1	TRBD1	CASNKGAAATEAFF	TGTGCCAGCAACAAGGGGGCGGCTGCCACTGAAGCTTTCTTT
once	TRBV6-1	TRBJ2-1	.	CAVRKDNEQFF	TGTGCCGTCCGGAAGGACAATGAGCAGTTCTTC
.	TRBV5-1	TRBJ1-2	.	CASSLAGTGLGDTF	TGCGCCAGCAGCTTGGCAGGAACCGGTCTGGGGGACACCTTC
few	TRBV10-1	TRBJ2-3	TRBD2	CASSDASGTDTQYF	TGCGCCAGCAGTGATGCTAGCGGGACGGATACGCAGTATTTT
.	TRBV7-3	TRBJ2-2	TRBD1	CASSLIGTGVAGELFF	TGTGCCAGCAGCTTAATTGGGACAGGGGTGGCCGGGGAGCTGTTTTTT
.	TRBV5-4	TRBJ2-5	.	CASSFMGGRPEETQYF	TGTGCCAGCAGCTTTATGGGGGGCCGACCGGAGGAGACCCAGTACTTC
.	TRBV28	TRBJ2-1	.	CASSLRQVRDEQFF	TGTGCCAGCAGTTTACGACAGGTCCGTGATGAGCAGTTCTTC
.	TRBV28	TRBJ1-5	.	CASSLWAGVGNQPQHF	TGTGCCAGCAGTTTATGGGCAGGGGTCGGCAATCAGCCCCAGCATTTT
few	TRBV15	TRBJ2-2	.	CATSRGGRELFF	TGTGCCACCAGCAGAGGGGGGAGGGAGCTGTTTTTT
.	TRBV2	TRBJ2-3	TRBD2	CASRGTGTSKDTQYF	TGTGCCAGCAGAGGTACCGGGACTAGCAAAGATACGCAGTATTTT
.	TRBV9	TRBJ2-1	TRBD2	CASSAIGDYAEQFF	TGTGCCAGCAGCGCAATCGGGGACTACGCAGAGCAGTTCTTC
.	TRBV7-8	TRBJ2-1	.	CASSLGGGSYNEQFF	TGTGCCAGCAGCTTAGGGGGCGGGTCCTACAATGAGCAGTTCTTC
.	TRBV5-4	TRBJ1-1	.	CASRSGVLNTEAFF	TGTGCCAGCAGATCAGGGGTTTTGAACACTGAAGCTTTCTTT
.	TRBV9	TRBJ2-1	.	CASSVGFASYNEQFF	TGTGCCAGCAGCGTAGGGTTTGCTTCCTACAATGAGCAGTTCTTC
once	TRBV28	TRBJ1-1	.	CASSLWTARNTEAFF	TGTGCCAGCAGTCTTTGGACAGCCAGGAACACTGAAGCTTTCTTT
.	TRBV2	TRBJ2-2	.	CASSEKGRTGELFF	TGTGCCAGCAGTGAAAAGGGGCGAACCGGGGAGCTGTTTTTT
many	TRBV7-2	TRBJ2-1	TRBD2	CASSVQAGGYNEQFF	TGTGCCAGCAGCGTGCAAGCGGGAGGATACAATGAGCAGTTCTTC
few	TRBV27	TRBJ2-2	.	CASTWDSLNTGELFF	TGTGCCAGCACTTGGGACTCCTTGAACACCGGGGAGCTGTTTTTT
.	TRBV4-3	TRBJ2-3	TRBD2	CASSQERETHSPYF	TGCGCCAGCAGCCAAGAGCGGGAGACACATAGTCCGTATTTT
.	TRBV7-9	TRBJ1-1	.	CASSIAVGGTEAFF	TGTGCCAGCAGCATAGCAGTGGGTGGCACTGAAGCTTTCTTT
.	TRBV16	TRBJ2-1	.	CASSHGNEQFF	TGTGCCAGCAGCCACGGTAATGAGCAGTTCTTC
.	TRBV7-3	TRBJ1-1	TRBD1	CASSPRTGMVFF	TGTGCCAGCAGCCCACGGACAGGGATGGTGTTCTTT
.	TRBV1	TRBJ2-7	.	CTSSQDDRSSGRDSYEQYF	TGCACCAGCAGCCAAGATGACCGATCTAGCGGGAGGGATTCCTACGAGCAGTACTTC
few	TRBV7-9	TRBJ2-1	TRBD2	CASSHRLAETNEQFF	TGTGCCAGCAGCCATAGACTAGCGGAGACCAATGAGCAGTTCTTC
few	TRBV7-3	TRBJ2-1	TRBD2	CASSLTWLAGYNEQFF	TGTGCCAGCAGCTTAACGTGGCTAGCGGGGTACAATGAGCAGTTCTTC
.	TRBV7-7	TRBJ2-1	TRBD2	CASSLDPGLEYEQFF	TGTGCTAGCAGCTTAGACCCCGGACTAGAATATGAGCAGTTCTTC
.	TRBV19	TRBJ1-5	.	CASTGRGDQPQHF	TGTGCCAGTACGGGCAGGGGAGATCAGCCCCAGCATTTT
.	TRBV10-1	TRBJ2-1	TRBD2	CASSETSPRLAGRGYEQFF	TGCGCCAGCAGTGAGACTTCCCCGCGACTAGCGGGAAGAGGATATGAGCAGTTCTTC
.	TRBV2	TRBJ1-1	.	CASTGPIAEAFF	TGTGCCAGTACAGGGCCGATAGCTGAGGCTTTCTTT